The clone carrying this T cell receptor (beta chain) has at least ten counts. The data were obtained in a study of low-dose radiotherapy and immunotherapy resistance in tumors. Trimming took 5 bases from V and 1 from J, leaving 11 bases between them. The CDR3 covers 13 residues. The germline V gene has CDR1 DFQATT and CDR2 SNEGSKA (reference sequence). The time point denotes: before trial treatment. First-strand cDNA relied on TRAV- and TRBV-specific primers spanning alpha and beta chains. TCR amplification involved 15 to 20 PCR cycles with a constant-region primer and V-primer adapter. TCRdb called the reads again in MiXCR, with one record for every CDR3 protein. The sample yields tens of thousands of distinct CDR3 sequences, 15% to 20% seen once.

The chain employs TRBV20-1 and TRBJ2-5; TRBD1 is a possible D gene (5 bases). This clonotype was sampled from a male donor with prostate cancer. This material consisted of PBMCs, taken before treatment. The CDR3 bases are TGCAGTGCTCCGCAGGACATCCAAGAGACCCAGTACTTC. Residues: CSAPQDIQETQYF.